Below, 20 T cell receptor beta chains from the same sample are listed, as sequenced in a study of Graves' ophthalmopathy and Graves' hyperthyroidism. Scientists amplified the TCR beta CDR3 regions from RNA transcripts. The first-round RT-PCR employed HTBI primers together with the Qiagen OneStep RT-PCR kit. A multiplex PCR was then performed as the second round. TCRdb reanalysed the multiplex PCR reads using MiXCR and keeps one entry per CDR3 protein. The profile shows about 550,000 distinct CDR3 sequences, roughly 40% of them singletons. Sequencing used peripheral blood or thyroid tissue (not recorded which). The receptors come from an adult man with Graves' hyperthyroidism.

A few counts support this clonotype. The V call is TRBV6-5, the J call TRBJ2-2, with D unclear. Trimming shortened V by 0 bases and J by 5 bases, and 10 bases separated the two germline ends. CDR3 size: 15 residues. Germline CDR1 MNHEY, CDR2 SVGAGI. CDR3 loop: CASSYSITPTGELFF. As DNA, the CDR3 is TGTGCCAGCAGTTACTCGATAACACCAACCGGGGAGCTGTTTTTT.

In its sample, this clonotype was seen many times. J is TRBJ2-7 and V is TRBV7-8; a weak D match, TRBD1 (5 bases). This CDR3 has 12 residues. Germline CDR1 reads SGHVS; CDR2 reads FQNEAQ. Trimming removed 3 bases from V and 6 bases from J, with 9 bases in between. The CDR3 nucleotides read TGTGCCAGCAGCTTTAGGGGTTTCGAGCAGTACTTC. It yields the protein CASSFRGFEQYF.

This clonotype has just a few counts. The CDR3 region has the DNA TGTGCCAGCAGTTTAACGTACAGGGAGAAAAATCAGCCCCAGCATTTT. Translating gives CASSLTYREKNQPQHF. V gene TRBV12-3 or TRBV12-4 combines with J gene TRBJ1-5; TRBD1 might be the D (6 bases). CDR3 length: 16 amino acids. Trimming cost V 2 bases and J 4 bases, with 15 bases left between them.

In DNA, the CDR3 is TGTGCCAGCAGCCCTGCGTGGGCTCACTCTGGGGCCAACGTCCTGACTTTC. Translating it yields CASSPAWAHSGANVLTF. The chain carries TRBV7-3 and TRBJ2-6; D unresolved. The V end lost 5 bases, the J end lost 0 bases, and 14 bases lay between the germline ends. From germline, CDR1 is SGHTA and CDR2 FQGTGA. The CDR3 has 17 residues.

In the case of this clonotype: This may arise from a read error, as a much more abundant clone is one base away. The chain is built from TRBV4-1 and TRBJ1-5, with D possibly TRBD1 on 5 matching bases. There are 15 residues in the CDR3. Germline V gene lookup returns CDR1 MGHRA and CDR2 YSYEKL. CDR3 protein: CTSSQDLRGIQPQHF. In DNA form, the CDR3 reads TGCACCAGCAGCCAAGATCTAAGGGGCATTCAGCCCCAGCATTTT.

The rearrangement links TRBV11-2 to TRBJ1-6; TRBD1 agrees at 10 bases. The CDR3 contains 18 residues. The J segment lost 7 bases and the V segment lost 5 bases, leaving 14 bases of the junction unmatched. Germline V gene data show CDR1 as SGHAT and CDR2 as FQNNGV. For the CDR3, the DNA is TGTGCCAGCAGCCAACGGACATCGACAGGGGGCTGGAATTCACCCCTCCACTTT. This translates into CASSQRTSTGGWNSPLHF.

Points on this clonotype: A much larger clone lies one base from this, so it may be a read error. The chain's CDR3 is CASSWGRQGANGCTF. CDR3 coding DNA: TGTGCCAGCAGCTGGGGTCGACAGGGGGCTAATGGCTGCACCTTC. The rearrangement links TRBV5-6 to TRBJ1-2, with 10 bases aligning to TRBD1. CDR1 SGHDT and CDR2 YYEEEE come from the germline V gene. The CDR3 is 15 amino acids.

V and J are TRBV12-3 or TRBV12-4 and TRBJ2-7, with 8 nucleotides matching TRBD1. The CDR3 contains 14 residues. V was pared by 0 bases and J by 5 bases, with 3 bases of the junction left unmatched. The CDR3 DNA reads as TGTGCCAGCAGTTTAGCGGGACAGGCGGACGAGCAGTACTTC. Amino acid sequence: CASSLAGQADEQYF.

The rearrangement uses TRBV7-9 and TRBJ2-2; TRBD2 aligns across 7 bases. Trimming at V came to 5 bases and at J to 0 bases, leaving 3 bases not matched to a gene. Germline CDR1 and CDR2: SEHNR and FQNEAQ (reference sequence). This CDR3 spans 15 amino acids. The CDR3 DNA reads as TGTGCCAGCAGCGGGAGGGGCCCGAACACCGGGGAGCTGTTTTTT. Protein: CASSGRGPNTGELFF.

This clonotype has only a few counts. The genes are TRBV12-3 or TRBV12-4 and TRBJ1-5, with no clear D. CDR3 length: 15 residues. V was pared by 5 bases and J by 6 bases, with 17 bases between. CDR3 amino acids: CASSPAAGTGQPQHF. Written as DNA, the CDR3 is TGTGCCAGCAGTCCTGCCGCGGGAACTGGTCAGCCCCAGCATTTT.

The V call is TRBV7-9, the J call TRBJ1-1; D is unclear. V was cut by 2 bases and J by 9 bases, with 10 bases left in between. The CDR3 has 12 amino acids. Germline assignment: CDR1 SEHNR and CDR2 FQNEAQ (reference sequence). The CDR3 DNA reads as TGTGCCAGCAGCTTAAAAGGAGAGAAAGCTTTCTTT. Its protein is CASSLKGEKAFF.

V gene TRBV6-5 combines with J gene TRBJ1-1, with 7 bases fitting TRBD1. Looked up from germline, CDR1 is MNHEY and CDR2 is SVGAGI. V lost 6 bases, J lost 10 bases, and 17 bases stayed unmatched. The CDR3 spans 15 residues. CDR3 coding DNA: TGTGCCAGCAGCTACCGACAGGGCAAAGGGCCGATAGCTTTCTTT. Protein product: CASSYRQGKGPIAFF.

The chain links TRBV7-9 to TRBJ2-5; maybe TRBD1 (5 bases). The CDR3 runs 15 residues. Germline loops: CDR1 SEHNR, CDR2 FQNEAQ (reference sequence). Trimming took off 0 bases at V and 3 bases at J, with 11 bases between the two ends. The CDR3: CASSLALWGKETQYF. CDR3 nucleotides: TGTGCCAGCAGCTTAGCGCTGTGGGGCAAAGAGACCCAGTACTTC.

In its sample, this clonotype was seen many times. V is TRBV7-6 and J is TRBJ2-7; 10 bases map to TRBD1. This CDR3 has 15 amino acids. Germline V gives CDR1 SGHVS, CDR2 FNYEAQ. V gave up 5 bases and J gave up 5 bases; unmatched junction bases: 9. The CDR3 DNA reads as TGTGCCAGCAGCACGACCGGGACAGGGGTCCACGAGCAGTACTTC. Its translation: CASSTTGTGVHEQYF.

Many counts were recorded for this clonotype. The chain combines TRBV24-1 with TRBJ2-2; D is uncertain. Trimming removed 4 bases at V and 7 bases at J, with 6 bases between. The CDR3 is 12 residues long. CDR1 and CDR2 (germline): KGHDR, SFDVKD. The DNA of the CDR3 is TGTGCCACCAGTGAAATCCTCGGGGAGCTGTTTTTT. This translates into CATSEILGELFF.

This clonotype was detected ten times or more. CDR3 loop: CSATGQPYNSPLHF. DNA of the CDR3: TGCAGTGCGACCGGACAGCCGTATAATTCACCCCTCCACTTT. V and J are TRBV20-1 and TRBJ1-6; perhaps TRBD1 as D (6 bases). V was clipped by 6 bases and J by 4 bases, with 13 bases between them. CDR3 length equals 14 residues. CDR1 and CDR2 (germline): DFQATT, SNEGSKA (reference sequence).

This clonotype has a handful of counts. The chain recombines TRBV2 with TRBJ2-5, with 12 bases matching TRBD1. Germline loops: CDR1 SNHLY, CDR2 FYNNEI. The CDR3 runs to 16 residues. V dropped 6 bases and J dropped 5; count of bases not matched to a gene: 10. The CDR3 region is CASRPTGQGAFETQYF. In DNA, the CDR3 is TGTGCCAGCAGACCCACGGGACAGGGGGCGTTTGAGACCCAGTACTTC.

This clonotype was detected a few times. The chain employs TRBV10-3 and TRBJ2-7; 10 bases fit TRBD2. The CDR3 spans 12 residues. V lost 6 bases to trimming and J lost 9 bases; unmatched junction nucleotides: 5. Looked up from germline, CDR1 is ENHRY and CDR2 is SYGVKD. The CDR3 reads CAISEREGVQYF. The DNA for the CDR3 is TGTGCCATCAGCGAGCGGGAGGGGGTGCAGTACTTC.

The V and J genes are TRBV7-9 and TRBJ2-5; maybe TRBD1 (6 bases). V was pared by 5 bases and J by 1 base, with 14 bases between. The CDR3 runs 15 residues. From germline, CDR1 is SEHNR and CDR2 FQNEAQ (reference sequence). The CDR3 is CASSPRGSVQETQYF. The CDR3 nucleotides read TGTGCCAGCAGCCCAAGGGGGTCTGTCCAAGAGACCCAGTACTTC.

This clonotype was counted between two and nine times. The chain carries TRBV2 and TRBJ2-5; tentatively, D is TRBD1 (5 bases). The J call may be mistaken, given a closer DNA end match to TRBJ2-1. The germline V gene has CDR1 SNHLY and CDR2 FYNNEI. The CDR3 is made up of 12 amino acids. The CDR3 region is CASSYGRGEQFF. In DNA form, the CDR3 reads TGTGCCAGCAGTTACGGTAGGGGTGAGCAGTTCTTC.